One and the same sample provided the 18 T cell receptor beta chains below, sequenced in a study of T-cell memory formation after mild COVID-19. MiXCR, applied by TCRdb to the 5' RACE reads, yields one record per CDR3 protein. The table records 100,000 to 150,000 distinct CDR3 sequences, about 17% of them present only once. The specimen sequenced was PBMCs or a T cell subset sorted from them (not recorded which). The receptors come from an adult woman who had mild COVID-19 (a few samples of this study predate the infection). Cell type and time point are not known.

V and J are TRBV6-5 and TRBJ2-7; the match to TRBD2 covers 8 bases. The germline CDR1 and CDR2 sequences are MNHEY and SVGAGI. With V trimmed by 6 bases and J by 2 bases, 6 bases remained unmatched. The CDR3 sequence is 14 residues long. The CDR3 nucleotides are TGTGCCAGCAGCCGGAGCGGGAGTGCCTACGAGCAGTACTTC. Protein: CASSRSGSAYEQYF.

This clonotype was seen only a few times. The chain couples TRBV6-1 to TRBJ2-7, with TRBD1 matching 8 bases. V was clipped by 5 bases and J by 6 bases; unmatched bases: 6. Germline values: CDR1 MNHNS, CDR2 SASEGT. The CDR3 sequence is 13 residues long. DNA for the CDR3: TGTGCCAGCAGTCAGGACAGGGTAGGCGAGCAGTACTTC. Translated, it gives CASSQDRVGEQYF.

This clonotype was observed a few times. The J gene is TRBJ2-3, the V gene TRBV7-8; TRBD2 agrees at 8 bases. With 5 bases clipped from V and 5 bases from J, the junction kept 21 bases outside the gene matches. Germline CDR1 and CDR2: SGHVS and FQNEAQ. CDR3 length: 19 amino acids. This CDR3 is CASSRKAGPGLGSKDTQYF. The CDR3 bases are TGTGCCAGCAGCCGAAAAGCGGGTCCGGGACTAGGATCGAAAGATACGCAGTATTTT.

This clonotype has more than one count but fewer than ten. The chain joins TRBV24-1 to TRBJ2-1, with TRBD2 matching over 7 bases. Germline V gene sequence: CDR1 KGHDR, CDR2 SFDVKD. V was pared by 9 bases and J by 4 bases, with 8 bases of the junction left unmatched. The CDR3 totals 14 residues. The CDR3 protein is CATSGRGEYNEQFF. CDR3 nucleotide sequence: TGTGCCACCTCGGGTCGGGGGGAATACAATGAGCAGTTCTTC.

This clonotype has just a few counts. The gene calls are TRBV12-3 or TRBV12-4 and TRBJ2-1; the match to TRBD1 covers 7 bases. The CDR3 loop spans 15 amino acids. V shed 6 bases and J 4 bases; nucleotides not matched to a gene: 9. CDR3 coding DNA: TGTGCCAGCAGGCTCACCTGGGACAGTTACAATGAGCAGTTCTTC. Amino acids: CASRLTWDSYNEQFF.

The chain carries TRBV7-8 and TRBJ1-2; 10 nucleotides match TRBD1. The germline V gene has CDR1 SGHVS and CDR2 FQNEAQ. The CDR3 length is 15 residues. The trim removed 5 bases at V and 3 bases at J, leaving 6 bases unmatched. CDR3 in amino acids: CASSRPGQGYYGYTF. In DNA form, the CDR3 reads TGTGCCAGCAGCCGACCGGGACAGGGGTACTATGGCTACACCTTC.

J is TRBJ2-1 and V is TRBV7-3, with 11 bases that match TRBD2. The CDR3 has 18 amino acids. Germline assignment: CDR1 SGHTA and CDR2 FQGTGA. The junction had 10 bases not matched to a gene; V was cut back by 1 base and J by 5 bases. The chain's CDR3 is CASSLKGAGTSGNNEQFF. The CDR3 DNA is TGTGCCAGCAGCTTAAAGGGAGCCGGGACTAGCGGAAACAATGAGCAGTTCTTC.

This clonotype was observed a handful of times. V is TRBV12-3 or TRBV12-4 and J is TRBJ2-7, with TRBD1 matching over 8 bases. The CDR3 covers 14 residues. V lost 1 base and J lost 7; bases outside the gene matches: 6. The CDR3 DNA follows: TGTGCCAGCAGTTTAGTCCAGGGGGCGGGAGAGCAGTACTTC. This gives the protein CASSLVQGAGEQYF.

The chain's CDR3 is CASSHPYSEQYF. CDR3 DNA sequence: TGTGCCAGCAGTCATCCCTATTCCGAGCAGTACTTC. The chain employs TRBV27 and TRBJ2-7; D gene uncertain. Germline CDR1 MNHEY, CDR2 SMNVEV (reference sequence). This CDR3 region has 12 residues. The germline V and J ends were trimmed by 5 bases and 6 bases, with 11 bases remaining between them.

This clonotype was seen only a few times. The chain employs TRBV25-1 and TRBJ2-7, with D uncertain. Germline loops: CDR1 MGHDK, CDR2 SYGVNS. The CDR3 is 13 residues long. Trimming cost V 2 bases and J 1 base, with 6 bases left between them. CDR3: CASSEPGSYEQYF. CDR3 bases: TGTGCCAGCAGTGAACCCGGATCCTACGAGCAGTACTTC.

The chain recombines TRBV5-1 with TRBJ2-1; D perhaps matches TRBD2 (6 bases). V was trimmed by 0 bases and J by 8 bases, leaving 12 bases between them. The length of the CDR3 is 14 residues. Germline V lookup: CDR1 SGHRS, CDR2 YFSETQ. The CDR3 loop is CASSLVAGKDEQFF. CDR3 DNA: TGCGCCAGCAGCTTGGTCGCGGGAAAGGATGAGCAGTTCTTC.

In its sample, this clonotype was seen a few times. The chain is built from TRBV10-3 and TRBJ1-2, with a weak D call TRBD1 (6 bases). From germline, CDR1 is ENHRY and CDR2 SYGVKD. V shed 4 bases and J shed 6 bases, with 24 bases lying between them. The CDR3 is 17 residues long. The DNA of the CDR3 is TGTGCCATCAGTGGAAAGAACAGGGCCGACGAACAGGATGGCTACACCTTC. It yields the protein CAISGKNRADEQDGYTF.

This clonotype came up a few times. This sequence joins TRBV5-1 and TRBJ1-4; TRBD1 matches at 8 bases. Trimming cost V 7 bases and J 5 bases; bases outside gene matches: 4. The germline CDR1 and CDR2 sequences are SGHRS and YFSETQ. The CDR3 has 13 residues. CDR3 loop: CASRRDRNEKLFF. Written as DNA, the CDR3 is TGCGCCAGCCGCCGGGACAGGAATGAAAAACTGTTTTTT.

This clonotype occurred a few times. This rearrangement joins TRBV24-1 to TRBJ1-1; D ambiguous. This CDR3 spans 14 amino acids. The V gene's germline CDR1 is KGHDR and CDR2 SFDVKD. The germline V and J ends were trimmed by 5 bases and 0 bases, with 9 bases remaining between them. CDR3 nucleotides: TGTGCCACCAGTGCCGAGGGAATGAACACTGAAGCTTTCTTT. This translates into CATSAEGMNTEAFF.

The J gene is TRBJ1-3, the V gene TRBV19; TRBD1 aligns across 8 bases. Trimming took 3 bases from V and 4 from J; bases not matched to a gene: 11. The CDR3 totals 17 residues. Germline V gene sequence: CDR1 LNHDA, CDR2 SQIVND (reference sequence). In nucleotides, the CDR3 is TGTGCCAGTAGTATGGGACAGGTTAACGTCTTGGGAAACACCATATATTTT. It encodes CASSMGQVNVLGNTIYF.

This clonotype has just a few counts. This chain uses TRBV10-3 with TRBJ2-7; a possible D gene is TRBD2 (6 bases). With 6 bases removed from V and 2 bases from J, the gap between germline ends came to 11 bases. Germline V gene sequence: CDR1 ENHRY, CDR2 SYGVKD. This CDR3 contains 13 residues. The CDR3 sequence: CAIREWTTYEQYF. The CDR3 coding sequence is TGTGCCATCAGGGAATGGACTACCTACGAGCAGTACTTC.

This clonotype was recorded a few times. The V call is TRBV4-3, the J call TRBJ2-3; 15 bases are a match to TRBD2. There are 16 residues in the CDR3. V shed 0 bases, J shed 8 bases, and the junction held 3 bases outside the gene matches. Germline-derived CDR1 and CDR2 are LGHNA and YSLEER. DNA of the CDR3: TGCGCCAGCAGCCAAGATCGGGGACTAGCGGGAGGTACGCAGTATTTT. Translated: CASSQDRGLAGGTQYF.

This clonotype was seen only a few times. The chain couples TRBV4-2 to TRBJ2-3, with 7 bases aligning to TRBD2. This CDR3 has 15 amino acids. Per germline, CDR1 LGHNA and CDR2 YNFKEQ. V gave up 7 bases and J gave up 0 bases; unmatched junction bases: 7. Written as DNA, the CDR3 is TGTGCCAGCACCCAGCGCGGGGGAAGCACAGATACGCAGTATTTT. Residues: CASTQRGGSTDTQYF.